The next 21 T cell receptor beta chains were all read from a single sample in a study of shared clonotypes between healthy human individuals. Measured with immunoSEQ multiplex PCR; TCRdb has only the in-frame clones, and not every one. Among millions of clones listed, 85% to 95% were seen once. The sample taken for sequencing was naive CD4+ T cells from PBMCs. Subset here: CD45RA+ positively selected. Every receptor here comes from a man aged 18-30 years in good health. Some clones in this sample may be carry-over from other donors' samples.

The chain combines TRBV6-1 with TRBJ2-1; D remains unclear. Trimming shortened V by 6 bases and J by 0 bases, and 9 bases separated the two germline ends. The CDR3 consists of 14 residues. CDR1 is MNHNS, CDR2 SASEGT, per germline. The CDR3 reads CASRLGFSYNEQFF. In DNA form, the CDR3 reads TGTGCCAGCAGGCTTGGATTCTCCTACAATGAGCAGTTCTTC.

As concerns this clone: The identical CDR3 is also encoded by other nucleotide sequences in the sample. The genes are TRBV18 and TRBJ2-2, with D possibly TRBD2 on 6 matching bases. Germline lookup yields CDR1 KGHSH and CDR2 LQKENI. Trimming shortened V by 0 bases and J by 5 bases, and 7 bases separated the two germline ends. This CDR3 has 14 amino acids. In DNA, the CDR3 is TGTGCCAGCTCACCACCGGGGGGAACCGGGGAGCTGTTTTTT. Protein product: CASSPPGGTGELFF.

The chain couples TRBV11-3 to TRBJ2-1; the D is unclear. The CDR3 runs to 13 residues. V was cut by 1 base and J by 4 bases, with 5 bases left in between. CDR1 and CDR2 from the germline V gene are SGHNT and YENEEA. For the CDR3, the DNA is TGTGCCAGCAGCTTAGCTTGGTACAATGAGCAGTTCTTC. As protein: CASSLAWYNEQFF. Together with reference TRBV11-3 and TRBJ2-1, the CDR3 gives the full variable domain: EAGVVQSPRYKIIEKKQPVAFWCNPISGHNTLYWYLQNLGQGPELLIRYENEEAVDDSQLPKDRFSAERLKGVDSTLKIQPAELGDSAVYLCASSLAWYNEQFFGPGTRLTVL.

V and J are TRBV15 and TRBJ2-1; perhaps TRBD2 as D (5 bases). V dropped 6 bases and J dropped 0 bases, with 12 bases sitting between them. The CDR3 is 15 residues long. The germline V gene has CDR1 LNHNV and CDR2 YYDKDF (reference sequence). The CDR3 sequence: CATRRTASSYNEQFF. The CDR3, as DNA: TGTGCCACCAGACGGACTGCTAGCTCCTACAATGAGCAGTTCTTC.

The chain has TRBV11-1 and TRBJ2-7, with TRBD2 matching over 9 bases. J was trimmed by 6 bases and V by 2 bases; bases with no gene match: 8. The CDR3 has 15 residues. Germline V gives CDR1 SGHAT, CDR2 FQDESV (reference sequence). CDR3 residues: CASSLPVAGAPEQYF. The CDR3 DNA follows: TGTGCCAGCAGCTTACCGGTAGCGGGAGCCCCCGAGCAGTACTTC.

This clone appeared once. The chain joins TRBV7-2 to TRBJ1-2; 7 bases are a match to TRBD1. V shed 5 bases and J 7 bases; nucleotides not matched to a gene: 13. This CDR3 is built from 15 residues. Germline V gives CDR1 SGHTA, CDR2 FQGNSA. DNA for the CDR3: TGTGCCAGCAGCCCGCCGGGGCAGGGGGTAATTGGCTACACCTTC. Translated: CASSPPGQGVIGYTF.

The chain recombines TRBV5-1 with TRBJ2-1; 7 bases agree with TRBD2. The junction had 2 bases not matched to a gene; V was cut back by 2 bases and J by 3 bases. CDR3 length: 14 residues. From germline, CDR1 is SGHRS and CDR2 YFSETQ. The CDR3 DNA is TGCGCCAGCAGCTTTGCTAGCGGCTACAATGAGCAGTTCTTC. This translates into CASSFASGYNEQFF.

The chain joins TRBV2 to TRBJ1-1; 8 nucleotides line up with TRBD1. V dropped 8 bases and J dropped 3; count of bases not matched to a gene: 8. This CDR3 spans 14 amino acids. Germline lookup yields CDR1 SNHLY and CDR2 FYNNEI. CDR3 sequence: CASGWTGRDTEAFF. The DNA for the CDR3 is TGTGCCAGCGGATGGACAGGGCGGGACACTGAAGCTTTCTTT.

There are a few counts of this clone. The V call is TRBV7-6, the J call TRBJ1-1; D is uncertain. V dropped 5 bases and J dropped 4 bases, with 11 bases sitting between them. The CDR3 totals 13 residues. Germline V gene lookup returns CDR1 SGHVS and CDR2 FNYEAQ. CDR3 amino acids: CASSLSSTTEAFF. CDR3 coding DNA: TGTGCCAGCAGCCTCTCCTCGACCACTGAAGCTTTCTTT.

With regard to this clone: This sample also contains other DNA sequences that code for the same CDR3. J is TRBJ2-3 and V is TRBV28, with unresolved D. Germline loops: CDR1 MDHEN, CDR2 SYDVKM. Trimming shortened V by 4 bases and J by 3 bases, and 5 bases separated the two germline ends. The CDR3 is 12 residues long. The CDR3 is CASSSLTDTQYF. CDR3 nucleotides: TGTGCCAGCAGTTCCCTGACAGATACGCAGTATTTT.

This rearrangement joins TRBV6-1 to TRBJ2-7; 10 nucleotides agree with TRBD2. Trimming at V came to 1 base and at J to 9 bases, leaving 9 bases not matched to a gene. This CDR3 is 15 amino acids long. From germline, CDR1 is MNHNS and CDR2 SASEGT. CDR3 amino acids: CASSEVNPGLASQYF. DNA of the CDR3: TGTGCCAGCAGTGAAGTTAACCCGGGACTAGCGTCGCAGTACTTC.

The V and J genes are TRBV18 and TRBJ2-1; no clear D. This CDR3 contains 14 residues. Germline loops: CDR1 KGHSH, CDR2 LQKENI. Trimming took 2 bases from V and 6 from J, leaving 11 bases between them. Here the CDR3 DNA reads TGTGCCAGCTCACCAGATCGGCGGACCAATGAGCAGTTCTTC. Translated, it gives CASSPDRRTNEQFF.

The rearrangement joins TRBV6-6 to TRBJ2-1; TRBD2 agrees at 14 bases. Trimming cost V 5 bases and J 8 bases; bases outside gene matches: 5. The length of the CDR3 is 15 residues. Germline loops: CDR1 MNHNY, CDR2 SVGAGI (reference sequence). The CDR3 bases are TGTGCCAGCAGTCACGGGACTAGCGGGAGCGATGAGCAGTTCTTC. Translating it yields CASSHGTSGSDEQFF.

The J gene is TRBJ2-3, the V gene TRBV7-9; 8 bases are a match to TRBD2. After removal of 1 base from V and 4 bases from J, the junction contained 4 bases not matched to a gene. The CDR3 consists of 15 residues. From germline, CDR1 is SEHNR and CDR2 FQNEAQ (reference sequence). This CDR3 is CASSLGNGRADTQYF. CDR3 DNA: TGTGCCAGCAGCTTAGGTAACGGGAGGGCAGATACGCAGTATTTT.

The V call is TRBV5-1, the J call TRBJ1-1, with D hard to call. Looked up from germline, CDR1 is SGHRS and CDR2 is YFSETQ. This CDR3 comprises 13 residues. Trimming cost V 3 bases and J 8 bases, with 14 bases left between them. The CDR3 spells CASSWGNGEEAFF. CDR3 bases: TGCGCCAGCAGCTGGGGAAATGGGGAGGAAGCTTTCTTT.

The J gene is TRBJ1-5, the V gene TRBV28; 11 nucleotides line up with TRBD1. Trimming cost V 8 bases and J 5 bases; bases outside gene matches: 8. The CDR3 has 15 amino acids. Germline assignment: CDR1 MDHEN and CDR2 SYDVKM. The CDR3 is CASYTGQGAYQPQHF. Here the CDR3 DNA reads TGTGCCAGCTATACTGGACAGGGGGCTTATCAGCCCCAGCATTTT.

Remarks on this clone: Other DNA sequences in the sample encode the same CDR3. The chain couples TRBV18 to TRBJ2-7, with TRBD1 matching 7 bases. With V trimmed by 6 bases and J by 3 bases, 5 bases remained unmatched. The CDR3 length is 13 residues. Germline V lookup: CDR1 KGHSH, CDR2 LQKENI. CDR3 in DNA: TGTGCCAGCTCCCTCGACAGGGACTACGAGCAGTACTTC. As protein: CASSLDRDYEQYF. The full variable domain, completed using reference TRBV18 and TRBJ2-7, is NAGVMQNPRHLVRRRGQEARLRCSPMKGHSHVYWYRQLPEEGLKFMVYLQKENIIDESGMPKERFSAEFPKEGPSILRIQQVVRGDSAAYFCASSLDRDYEQYFGPGTRLTVT.

On this clone itself: Other DNA sequences from this sample encode an identical CDR3 as well. The V call is TRBV9, the J call TRBJ1-4, with D perhaps TRBD1 (6 bases). V lost 4 bases and J 5 bases, leaving 9 bases between the germline ends. This CDR3 comprises 13 residues. The V gene's germline CDR1 is SGDLS and CDR2 YYNGEE. CDR3 residues: CASSPTGNEKLFF. The DNA of the CDR3 is TGTGCCAGCAGCCCCACAGGGAATGAAAAACTGTTTTTT.

This clone was observed a handful of times. Other DNA sequences of this sample code for an identical CDR3. The chain employs TRBV6-5 and TRBJ1-2; D unresolved. The CDR3 contains 13 residues. Germline V CDR1 and CDR2: MNHEY, SVGAGI. The germline V and J ends were trimmed by 2 bases and 2 bases, with 6 bases remaining between them. CDR3 in DNA: TGTGCCAGCAGTTACGGGCAGAACTATGGCTACACCTTC. Encoded protein: CASSYGQNYGYTF.

This clone was seen a few times. This rearrangement joins TRBV30 to TRBJ1-5, with D possibly matching TRBD1 (5 bases). This CDR3 comprises 13 residues. V dropped 2 bases and J dropped 6 bases, with 11 bases sitting between them. Germline loops: CDR1 GTSNPN, CDR2 SVGIG (reference sequence). The CDR3 region is CAWSWGAGQPQHF. The CDR3 DNA reads as TGTGCCTGGAGTTGGGGCGCGGGTCAGCCCCAGCATTTT.

The V gene is TRBV2, the J gene TRBJ2-7; possible D gene TRBD1, 6 bases. In germline, CDR1 is SNHLY, CDR2 FYNNEI. Trimming pared 6 bases from V and 3 bases from J, leaving 18 bases between. The CDR3 consists of 15 residues. The CDR3 loop reads CASRQTGPRGYEQYF. Written as DNA, the CDR3 is TGTGCCAGCAGGCAGACAGGTCCTAGGGGCTACGAGCAGTACTTC.